These 27 T cell receptor beta chains came from one sample sequenced in a study of blood T cell repertoires in COVID-19. Method: immunoSEQ multiplex PCR; TCRdb's copy keeps in-frame clones and lacks some. The table lists about 100,000 clones, 88% of them singletons. What was sequenced was peripheral blood. The receptors here all came from a man in his forties or fifties with active or convalescent COVID-19.

The CDR3 loop reads CASLPYGQGIEKLFF. Written as DNA, the CDR3 is TGTGCCAGCCTACCGTACGGGCAGGGGATAGAAAAACTGTTTTTT. This sequence joins TRBV6-6 and TRBJ1-4; D possibly corresponds to TRBD1 (6 bases). The CDR3 extends over 15 amino acids. Germline CDR1 MNHNY, CDR2 SVGAGI (reference sequence). Trimming shortened V by 8 bases and J by 8 bases, and 21 bases separated the two germline ends.

The V and J genes are TRBV6-6 and TRBJ1-2; possibly TRBD1 for D (6 bases). There are 13 residues in the CDR3. V was shortened by 5 bases and J by 12 bases, with 19 bases between the two germline ends. The germline V gene encodes CDR1 MNHNY and CDR2 SVGAGI (reference sequence). The CDR3 DNA reads TGTGCCAGCAGTCAAGGGGACATCGCGGGGGACACCTTC. It is translated as CASSQGDIAGDTF.

This chain links TRBV5-1 with TRBJ2-7; TRBD2 matches 11 bases. Per the germline V gene, CDR1 is SGHRS and CDR2 is YFSETQ. The CDR3 runs to 17 residues. The ends lost 0 bases at V and 1 base at J; junction bases unmatched: 6. CDR3 amino acids: CASSLAGLAGQSYEQYF. The CDR3 bases are TGCGCCAGCAGCTTGGCCGGACTAGCGGGTCAATCCTACGAGCAGTACTTC. The full variable domain, rest sourced from reference TRBV5-1 and TRBJ2-7, is KAGVTQTPRYLIKTRGQQVTLSCSPISGHRSVSWYQQTPGQGLQFLFEYFSETQRNKGNFPGRFSGRQFSNSRSEMNVSTLELGDSALYLCASSLAGLAGQSYEQYFGPGTRLTVT.

The chain uses TRBV3-1 (or the pseudogene TRBV3-2) and TRBJ2-4, with D possibly matching TRBD2 (8 bases). Germline V gene data show CDR1 as LGHDT and CDR2 as YNNKEL (reference sequence). Trimming removed 2 bases from V and 0 bases from J, with 23 bases in between. The CDR3 is made up of 20 amino acids. CDR3 coding DNA: TGTGCCAGCAGCCAACAAGACAGGGTTAGCGGGGTACTAGCCAAAAACATTCAGTACTTC. Amino acid sequence: CASSQQDRVSGVLAKNIQYF.

This clone was counted between two and nine times. The chain carries TRBV19 and TRBJ2-2; D is uncertain. This CDR3 has 15 amino acids. Trimming cost V 7 bases and J 0 bases, with 12 bases left between them. CDR1 and CDR2 (germline): LNHDA, SQIVND (reference sequence). The CDR3 bases are TGTGCCAGTACACGGGTAGTATCGAACACCGGGGAGCTGTTTTTT. It specifies CASTRVVSNTGELFF. The whole variable domain, remainder taken from reference TRBV19 and TRBJ2-2, is DGGITQSPKYLFRKEGQNVTLSCEQNLNHDAMYWYRQDPGQGLRLIYYSQIVNDFQKGDIAEGYSVSREKKESFPLTVTSAQKNPTAFYLCASTRVVSNTGELFFGEGSRLTVL.

This chain joins TRBV6-5 and TRBJ2-7, with D possibly matching TRBD2 (6 bases). With 0 bases removed from V and 2 bases from J, the gap between germline ends came to 14 bases. This CDR3 has 16 amino acids. Germline V gene data show CDR1 as MNHEY and CDR2 as SVGAGI. The CDR3 coding sequence is TGTGCCAGCAGTTACTCCTCCGGGACTCTGGCCTACGAGCAGTACTTC. Translated, it gives CASSYSSGTLAYEQYF.

V gene TRBV19 combines with J gene TRBJ2-5, with D possibly matching TRBD2 (6 bases). This CDR3 comprises 15 residues. Germline V CDR1 and CDR2: LNHDA, SQIVND (reference sequence). V lost 4 bases to trimming and J lost 10 bases, with 22 bases between them. The CDR3 bases are TGTGCCAGTAGTACATACCCCGGGACTCCCTCTCGCCAGTACTTC. Amino acid sequence: CASSTYPGTPSRQYF.

The chain employs TRBV7-9 and TRBJ1-2, with TRBD1 as a possible D gene (6 bases). This CDR3 contains 13 residues. Trimming shortened V by 5 bases and J by 8 bases, and 15 bases separated the two germline ends. The V gene's germline CDR1 is SEHNR and CDR2 FQNEAQ (reference sequence). CDR3 region: CASSKIGGEGYTF. The CDR3 nucleotides read TGTGCCAGCAGCAAAATAGGGGGGGAAGGCTACACCTTC.

The gene calls are TRBV9 and TRBJ2-3; TRBD2 matches 13 bases. Germline CDR1 and CDR2: SGDLS and YYNGEE. The V and J ends lost 4 bases and 4 bases, in that order; junction bases with no gene match: 3. The CDR3 covers 15 residues. The CDR3 loop reads CASSPGLAGSDTQYF. CDR3 nucleotides: TGTGCCAGCAGCCCGGGACTAGCGGGGTCAGATACGCAGTATTTT.

V is TRBV30 and J is TRBJ2-2, with D unclear. CDR3 size: 18 residues. The V gene lost 1 base and the J gene lost 4 bases, with 22 bases spanning the gap. CDR1 GTSNPN and CDR2 SVGIG come from the germline V gene (reference sequence). In DNA, the CDR3 is TGTGCCTGGAGTGGTTACGACGGTACTGGAGTGGGCACCGGGGAGCTGTTTTTT. Translation gives CAWSGYDGTGVGTGELFF.

This clone was detected a few times. This CDR3 is missing its conserved last phenylalanine or tryptophan, likely due to a read error. The DNA is left out, because the CDR3 cannot be placed on it with certainty; the CDR3 is given as TCRdb lists it. The rearrangement links TRBV10-1 to TRBJ1-4; the DNA was not used to check the table's D call, TRBD1. The CDR3 length equals 11 residues, ends included. CDR1 is WNHNN and CDR2 is SYGVQD in the germline V gene (reference sequence). The CDR3 protein is CASRVGQGIRG.

This clone is a singleton in its sample. The rearrangement links TRBV6-1 to TRBJ1-1; TRBD1 agrees at 8 bases. Germline loops: CDR1 MNHNS, CDR2 SASEGT. This CDR3 is 15 amino acids long. The V segment lost 2 bases and the J segment 2 bases; nucleotides outside the gene matches: 4. DNA of the CDR3: TGTGCCAGCAGTGAAACAGGGGGAGGAAACACTGAAGCTTTCTTT. This sequence encodes CASSETGGGNTEAFF.

V is TRBV3-1 (or the pseudogene TRBV3-2) and J is TRBJ2-6; 8 bases agree with TRBD1. With 4 bases clipped from V and 2 bases from J, the junction kept 10 bases outside the gene matches. Germline V lookup: CDR1 LGHDT, CDR2 YNNKEL (reference sequence). CDR3 length equals 18 residues. CDR3 bases: TGTGCCAGCAGCCCTACAAGGGGCAGGGGGCCTGGGGCCAACGTCCTGACTTTC. Amino acid sequence: CASSPTRGRGPGANVLTF.

J is TRBJ1-1 and V is TRBV19; tentatively, D is TRBD1 (6 bases). The CDR3 consists of 12 residues. Germline CDR1 reads LNHDA; CDR2 reads SQIVND (reference sequence). V was shortened by 5 bases and J by 5 bases, with 9 bases between the two germline ends. The CDR3 loop reads CASSPQGTEAFF. The CDR3 DNA follows: TGTGCCAGTAGTCCTCAGGGGACTGAAGCTTTCTTT.

This clone was counted once. The chain employs TRBV15 and TRBJ2-1; 10 bases map to TRBD2. Germline V gives CDR1 LNHNV, CDR2 YYDKDF (reference sequence). V lost 5 bases, J lost 5 bases, and 3 bases stayed unmatched. The CDR3 has 14 residues. DNA of the CDR3: TGTGCCACCAGCCTAGCGGGAGAGCACAATGAGCAGTTCTTC. It is translated as CATSLAGEHNEQFF.

The rearrangement links TRBV3-1 (or the pseudogene TRBV3-2) to TRBJ2-7; D perhaps matches TRBD1 (6 bases). The CDR3 is 16 amino acids. Between the trimmed V and J ends, which lost 0 bases and 0 bases, there was a span of 12 bases. Looked up from germline, CDR1 is LGHDT and CDR2 is YNNKEL (reference sequence). The CDR3 DNA reads TGTGCCAGCAGCCAAGAGGGACAAGGAGCCTCCTACGAGCAGTACTTC. This codes for CASSQEGQGASYEQYF.

This chain connects TRBV19 to TRBJ1-5; D not resolved. This CDR3 has 14 residues. Germline V gives CDR1 LNHDA, CDR2 SQIVND (reference sequence). V gave up 4 bases and J gave up 3 bases, with 10 bases separating them. CDR3 amino acids: CASSTDTFNQPQHF. The CDR3 bases are TGTGCCAGTAGTACTGACACCTTCAATCAGCCCCAGCATTTT.

This chain joins TRBV2 and TRBJ1-6; tentatively, D is TRBD1 (5 bases). Between the trimmed V and J ends, which lost 11 bases and 7 bases, there was a span of 18 bases. The CDR3 covers 14 residues. Germline loops: CDR1 SNHLY, CDR2 FYNNEI. The CDR3 spells CAGLRDFVNSPLHF. In DNA form, the CDR3 reads TGTGCCGGACTCAGGGACTTTGTGAATTCACCCCTCCACTTT.

The rearrangement links TRBV6-5 to TRBJ1-5, with D possibly matching TRBD1 (6 bases). With 7 bases removed from V and 0 bases from J, the gap between germline ends came to 13 bases. Germline CDR1 reads MNHEY; CDR2 reads SVGAGI. The CDR3 is made up of 15 amino acids. CDR3 nucleotides: TGTGCCAGCATTCAGGGGTCGAGTAGCAATCAGCCCCAGCATTTT. Amino acid sequence: CASIQGSSSNQPQHF.

The rearrangement joins TRBV6-5 to TRBJ2-2, with 13 bases identical to TRBD2. The CDR3 covers 15 residues. Germline CDR1 and CDR2: MNHEY and SVGAGI. V shed 5 bases, J shed 6 bases, and the junction held 3 bases outside the gene matches. The CDR3 region has the DNA TGTGCCAGCAGTCGACTAGCGGGAGGAGCCGGGGAGCTGTTTTTT. Translated: CASSRLAGGAGELFF.

J is TRBJ2-3 and V is TRBV6-5; 12 bases are shared with TRBD1. The J segment lost 4 bases and the V segment lost 6 bases, leaving 2 bases of the junction unmatched. Germline CDR1 reads MNHEY; CDR2 reads SVGAGI. This CDR3 comprises 14 residues. Here the CDR3 DNA reads TGTGCCAGCAGGGGACAGGGGGCGTCAGATACGCAGTATTTT. Its translation: CASRGQGASDTQYF.

The rearrangement joins TRBV2 to TRBJ2-7; D perhaps matches TRBD2 (5 bases). CDR1 is SNHLY and CDR2 is FYNNEI in the germline V gene. The V and J ends lost 6 bases and 7 bases respectively, with 19 bases between them. This CDR3 spans 14 amino acids. In DNA form, the CDR3 reads TGTGCCAGCAGACTGCGACTCCCCGAGGGAGAGCAGTACTTC. Amino acid sequence: CASRLRLPEGEQYF.

The V gene is TRBV5-1, the J gene TRBJ1-2; possibly TRBD1 for D (5 bases). V was clipped by 0 bases and J by 5 bases, with 11 bases between them. In germline, CDR1 is SGHRS, CDR2 YFSETQ. CDR3 length: 14 amino acids. The CDR3 bases are TGCGCCAGCAGCTTGGCCGGGGGGGTTTATGGCTACACCTTC. Residues: CASSLAGGVYGYTF.

The chain combines TRBV5-4 with TRBJ2-7, with 8 positions matching TRBD2. This CDR3 is built from 15 residues. The trim removed 1 base at V and 5 bases at J, leaving 8 bases unmatched. Per germline, CDR1 SGHNT and CDR2 YYREEE (reference sequence). The CDR3 DNA sequence: TGTGCCAGCAGCTTGACCCCGCTGCGGGAGGACGAGCAGTACTTC. It translates to CASSLTPLREDEQYF.

The chain uses TRBV4-1 and TRBJ1-2; D remains unclear. This CDR3 has 16 residues. Germline V lookup: CDR1 MGHRA, CDR2 YSYEKL. Trimming stripped 3 bases from V and 4 bases from J, with 18 bases between. CDR3 sequence (DNA): TGCGCCAGCAGCCAGACCTGGGTCTCCGGAGCCTATGGCTACACCTTC. Translated, it gives CASSQTWVSGAYGYTF.

The V call is TRBV2, the J call TRBJ2-2; D remains ambiguous. The V gene lost 4 bases and the J gene lost 7 bases, with 19 bases spanning the gap. Germline values: CDR1 SNHLY, CDR2 FYNNEI. The CDR3 length is 16 residues. CDR3: CASSARTRSGVGELFF. The CDR3 nucleotides are TGTGCCAGCAGTGCCAGAACGAGGAGTGGTGTCGGGGAGCTGTTTTTT.

This clone has only one observation. This sequence joins TRBV2 and TRBJ2-7; D is perhaps TRBD1 (6 bases). Germline loops: CDR1 SNHLY, CDR2 FYNNEI. V shed 3 bases and J shed 2 bases, with 14 bases lying between them. The CDR3 contains 15 residues. Here the CDR3 DNA reads TGTGCCAGCAGTGACCGCTCAGGGGTTACCTACGAGCAGTACTTC. Translating gives CASSDRSGVTYEQYF.